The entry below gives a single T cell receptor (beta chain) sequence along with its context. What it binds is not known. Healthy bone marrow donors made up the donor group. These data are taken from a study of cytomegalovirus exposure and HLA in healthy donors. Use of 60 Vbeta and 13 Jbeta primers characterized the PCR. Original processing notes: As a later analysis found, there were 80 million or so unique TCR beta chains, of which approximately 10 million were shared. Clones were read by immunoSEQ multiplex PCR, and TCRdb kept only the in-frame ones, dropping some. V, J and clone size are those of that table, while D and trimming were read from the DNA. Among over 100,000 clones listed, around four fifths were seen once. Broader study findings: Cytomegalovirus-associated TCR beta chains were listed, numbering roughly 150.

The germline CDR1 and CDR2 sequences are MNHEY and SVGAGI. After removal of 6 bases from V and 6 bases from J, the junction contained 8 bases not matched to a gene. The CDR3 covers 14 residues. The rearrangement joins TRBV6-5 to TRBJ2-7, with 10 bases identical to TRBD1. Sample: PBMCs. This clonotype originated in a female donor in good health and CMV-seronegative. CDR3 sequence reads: CASSTGTGVLEQYF. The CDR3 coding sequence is TGTGCCAGCAGCACAGGGACAGGGGTACTCGAGCAGTACTTC.